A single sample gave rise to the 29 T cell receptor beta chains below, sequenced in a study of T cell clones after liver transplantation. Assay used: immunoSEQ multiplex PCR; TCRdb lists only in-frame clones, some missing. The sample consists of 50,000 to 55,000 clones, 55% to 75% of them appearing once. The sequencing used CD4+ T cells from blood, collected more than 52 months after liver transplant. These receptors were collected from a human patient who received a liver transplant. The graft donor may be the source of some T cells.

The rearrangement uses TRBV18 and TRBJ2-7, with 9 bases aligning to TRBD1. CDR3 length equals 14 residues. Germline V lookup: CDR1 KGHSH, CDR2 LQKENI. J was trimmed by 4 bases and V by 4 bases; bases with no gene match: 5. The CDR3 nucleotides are TGTGCCAGCTCACAGGGACAGGGAATTTACGAGCAGTACTTC. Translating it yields CASSQGQGIYEQYF.

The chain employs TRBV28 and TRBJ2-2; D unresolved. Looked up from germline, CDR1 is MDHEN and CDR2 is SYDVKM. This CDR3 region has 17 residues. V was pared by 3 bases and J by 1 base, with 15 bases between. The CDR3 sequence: CASSFLADSLNTGELFF. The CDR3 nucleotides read TGTGCCAGCAGTTTTCTGGCCGACTCACTGAACACCGGGGAGCTGTTTTTT.

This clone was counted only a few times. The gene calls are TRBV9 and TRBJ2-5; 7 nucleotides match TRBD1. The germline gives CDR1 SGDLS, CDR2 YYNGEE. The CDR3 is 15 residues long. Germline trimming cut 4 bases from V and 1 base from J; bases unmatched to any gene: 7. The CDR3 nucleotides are TGTGCCAGCAGCCCGGGGACAGCAAGCCAAGAGACCCAGTACTTC. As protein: CASSPGTASQETQYF.

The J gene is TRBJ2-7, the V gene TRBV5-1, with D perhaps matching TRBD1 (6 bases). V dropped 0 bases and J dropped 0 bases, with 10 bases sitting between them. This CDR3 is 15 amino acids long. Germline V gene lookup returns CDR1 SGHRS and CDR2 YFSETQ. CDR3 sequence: CASSLAEGHSYEQYF. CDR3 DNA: TGCGCCAGCAGCTTGGCCGAGGGACACTCCTACGAGCAGTACTTC.

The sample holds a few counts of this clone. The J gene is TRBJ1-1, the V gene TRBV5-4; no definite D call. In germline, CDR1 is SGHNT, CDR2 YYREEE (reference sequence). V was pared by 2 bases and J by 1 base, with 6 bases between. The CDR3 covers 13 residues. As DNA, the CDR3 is TGTGCCAGCAGCTTTTACAGGAACACTGAAGCTTTCTTT. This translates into CASSFYRNTEAFF.

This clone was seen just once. The chain's CDR3 is CASSSGTTTDTQYF. In DNA, the CDR3 is TGTGCCAGCAGCTCCGGGACAACGACAGATACGCAGTATTTT. The rearrangement uses TRBV7-9 and TRBJ2-3, with a tentative D call TRBD1 (6 bases). CDR3 length equals 14 residues. Germline CDR1 and CDR2: SEHNR and FQNEAQ (reference sequence). V was pared by 4 bases and J by 3 bases, with 11 bases between.

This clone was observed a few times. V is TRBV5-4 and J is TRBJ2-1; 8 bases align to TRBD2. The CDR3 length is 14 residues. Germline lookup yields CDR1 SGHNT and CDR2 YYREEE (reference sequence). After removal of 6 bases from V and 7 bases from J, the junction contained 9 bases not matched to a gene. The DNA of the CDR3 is TGTGCCAGCACCGATAGGACTAGCAATAATGAGCAGTTCTTC. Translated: CASTDRTSNNEQFF.

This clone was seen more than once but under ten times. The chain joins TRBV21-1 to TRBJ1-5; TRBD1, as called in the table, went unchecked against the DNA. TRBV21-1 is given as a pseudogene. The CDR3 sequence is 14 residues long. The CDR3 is CASFGTGGNQPQHF. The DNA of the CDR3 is TGTGCCAGCTTTGGGACAGGGGGCAATCAGCCCCAGCATTTT.

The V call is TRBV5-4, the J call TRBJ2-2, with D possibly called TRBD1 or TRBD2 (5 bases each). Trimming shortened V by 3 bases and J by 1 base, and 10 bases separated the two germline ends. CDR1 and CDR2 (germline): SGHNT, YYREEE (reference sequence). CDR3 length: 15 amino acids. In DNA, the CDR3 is TGTGCCAGCAGCTGGGGACGGCAGAACACCGGGGAGCTGTTTTTT. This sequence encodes CASSWGRQNTGELFF.

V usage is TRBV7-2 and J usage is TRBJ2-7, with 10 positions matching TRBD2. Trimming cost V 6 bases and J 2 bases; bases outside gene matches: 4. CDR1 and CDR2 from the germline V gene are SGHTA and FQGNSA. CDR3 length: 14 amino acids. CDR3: CASRPSGGTYEQYF. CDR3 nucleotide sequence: TGTGCCAGCAGGCCTAGCGGGGGTACCTACGAGCAGTACTTC.

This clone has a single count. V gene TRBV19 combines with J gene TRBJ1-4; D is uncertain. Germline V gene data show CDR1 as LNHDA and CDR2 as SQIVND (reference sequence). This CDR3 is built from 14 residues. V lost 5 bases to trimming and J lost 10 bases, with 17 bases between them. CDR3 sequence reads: CASSGRKGFGKLFF. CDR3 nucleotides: TGTGCCAGTAGTGGAAGAAAGGGTTTCGGAAAACTGTTTTTT.

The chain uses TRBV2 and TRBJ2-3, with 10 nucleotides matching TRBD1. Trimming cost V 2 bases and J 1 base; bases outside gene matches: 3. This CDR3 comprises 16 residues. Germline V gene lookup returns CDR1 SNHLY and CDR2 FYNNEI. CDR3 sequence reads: CASSERTGGGTDTQYF. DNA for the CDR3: TGTGCCAGCAGTGAACGGACAGGGGGAGGCACAGATACGCAGTATTTT. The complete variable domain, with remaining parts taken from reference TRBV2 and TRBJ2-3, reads EPEVTQTPSHQVTQMGQEVILRCVPISNHLYFYWYRQILGQKVEFLVSFYNNEISEKSEIFDDQFSVERPDGSNFTLKIRSTKLEDSAMYFCASSERTGGGTDTQYFGPGTRLTVL.

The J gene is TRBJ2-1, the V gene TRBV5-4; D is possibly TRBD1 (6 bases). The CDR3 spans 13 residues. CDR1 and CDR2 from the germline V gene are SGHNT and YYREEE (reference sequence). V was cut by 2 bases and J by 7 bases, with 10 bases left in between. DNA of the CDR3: TGTGCCAGCAGCTTACAGGGAGTGAATGAGCAGTTCTTC. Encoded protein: CASSLQGVNEQFF.

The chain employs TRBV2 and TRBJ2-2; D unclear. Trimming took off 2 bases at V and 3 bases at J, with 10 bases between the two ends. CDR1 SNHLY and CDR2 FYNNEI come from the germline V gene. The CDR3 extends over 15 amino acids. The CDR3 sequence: CASSELIQHTGELFF. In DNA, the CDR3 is TGTGCCAGCAGTGAATTGATCCAGCACACCGGGGAGCTGTTTTTT.

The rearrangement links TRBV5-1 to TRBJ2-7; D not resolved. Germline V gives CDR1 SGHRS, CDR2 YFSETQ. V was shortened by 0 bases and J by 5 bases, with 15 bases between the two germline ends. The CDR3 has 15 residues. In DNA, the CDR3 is TGCGCCAGCAGCTTGGAGGCTAGGGCTTACGACGAGCAGTACTTC. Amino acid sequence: CASSLEARAYDEQYF.

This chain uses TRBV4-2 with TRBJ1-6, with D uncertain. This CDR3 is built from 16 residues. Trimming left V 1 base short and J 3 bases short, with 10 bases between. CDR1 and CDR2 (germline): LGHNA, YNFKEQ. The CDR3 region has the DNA TGTGCCAGCAGCCAAGGAGGCGGATTCTATAATTCACCCCTCCACTTT. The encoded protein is CASSQGGGFYNSPLHF.

This CDR3 is CASSLVVTLEGYTF. CDR3 nucleotide sequence: TGTGCCAGCAGCTTAGTTGTCACTTTGGAGGGCTACACCTTC. This chain links TRBV7-2 with TRBJ1-2; no firm D call. Germline-derived CDR1 and CDR2 are SGHTA and FQGNSA. Trimming took 1 base from V and 8 from J, leaving 14 bases between them. CDR3 length equals 14 residues.

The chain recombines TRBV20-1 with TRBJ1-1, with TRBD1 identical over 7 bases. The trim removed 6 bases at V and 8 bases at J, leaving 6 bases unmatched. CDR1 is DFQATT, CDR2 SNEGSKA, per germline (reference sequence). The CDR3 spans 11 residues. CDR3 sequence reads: CSAFTDREAFF. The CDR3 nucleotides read TGCAGTGCCTTTACGGACAGGGAAGCTTTCTTT.

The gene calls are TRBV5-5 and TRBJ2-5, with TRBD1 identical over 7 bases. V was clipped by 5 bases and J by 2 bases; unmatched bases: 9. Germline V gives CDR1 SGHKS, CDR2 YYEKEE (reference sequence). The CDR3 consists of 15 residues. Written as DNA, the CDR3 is TGTGCCAGCAGTTCTACACCGGGACAGCAAGAGACCCAGTACTTC. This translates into CASSSTPGQQETQYF. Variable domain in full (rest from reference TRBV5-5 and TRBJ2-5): DAGVTQSPTHLIKTRGQQVTLRCSPISGHKSVSWYQQVLGQGPQFIFQYYEKEERGRGNFPDRFSARQFPNYSSELNVNALLLGDSALYLCASSSTPGQQETQYFGPGTRLLVL.

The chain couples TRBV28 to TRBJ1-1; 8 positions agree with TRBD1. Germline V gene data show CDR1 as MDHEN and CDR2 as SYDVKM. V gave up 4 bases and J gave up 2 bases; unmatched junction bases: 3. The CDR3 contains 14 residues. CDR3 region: CASSSGQGNTEAFF. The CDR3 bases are TGTGCCAGCAGTTCAGGACAGGGTAACACTGAAGCTTTCTTT.

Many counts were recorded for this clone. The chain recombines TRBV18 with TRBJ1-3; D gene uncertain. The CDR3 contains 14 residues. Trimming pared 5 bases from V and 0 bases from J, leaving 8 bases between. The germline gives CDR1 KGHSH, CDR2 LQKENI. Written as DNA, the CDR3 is TGTGCCAGCTCATCCCAGAGCTCTGGAAACACCATATATTTT. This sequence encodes CASSSQSSGNTIYF.

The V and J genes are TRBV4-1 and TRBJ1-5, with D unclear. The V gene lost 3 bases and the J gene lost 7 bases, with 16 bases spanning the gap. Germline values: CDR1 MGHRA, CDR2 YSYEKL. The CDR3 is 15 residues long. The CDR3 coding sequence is TGCGCCAGCAGCCAGGAGGATCTGAGTGGACAGCCCCAGCATTTT. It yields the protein CASSQEDLSGQPQHF.

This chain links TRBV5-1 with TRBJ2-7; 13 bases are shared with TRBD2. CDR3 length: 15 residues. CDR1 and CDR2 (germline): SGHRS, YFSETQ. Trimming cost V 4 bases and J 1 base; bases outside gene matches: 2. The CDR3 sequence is CASSRLAGGSYEQYF. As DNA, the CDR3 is TGCGCCAGCAGCCGACTAGCGGGGGGTTCCTACGAGCAGTACTTC.

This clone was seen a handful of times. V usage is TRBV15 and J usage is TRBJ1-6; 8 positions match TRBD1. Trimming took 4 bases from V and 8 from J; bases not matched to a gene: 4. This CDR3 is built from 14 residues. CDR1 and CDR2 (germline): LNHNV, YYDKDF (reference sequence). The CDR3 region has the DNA TGTGCCACCAGCACAGAGACAGGGGATTCACCCCTCCACTTT. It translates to CATSTETGDSPLHF. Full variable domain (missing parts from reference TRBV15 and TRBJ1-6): DAMVIQNPRYQVTQFGKPVTLSCSQTLNHNVMYWYQQKSSQAPKLLFHYYDKDFNNEADTPDNFQSRRPNTSFCFLDIRSPGLGDTAMYLCATSTETGDSPLHFGNGTRLTVT.

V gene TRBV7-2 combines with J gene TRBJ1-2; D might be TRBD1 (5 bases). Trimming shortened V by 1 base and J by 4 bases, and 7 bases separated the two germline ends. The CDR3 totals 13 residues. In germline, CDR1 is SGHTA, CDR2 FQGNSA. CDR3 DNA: TGTGCCAGCAGCTTAGTTGGGGGCTATGGCTACACCTTC. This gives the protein CASSLVGGYGYTF.

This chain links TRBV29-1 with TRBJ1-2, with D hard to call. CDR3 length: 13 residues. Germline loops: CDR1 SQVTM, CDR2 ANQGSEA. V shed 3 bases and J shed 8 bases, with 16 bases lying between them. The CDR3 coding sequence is TGCAGCGTTGACGAAGAAGGGCTGCGGGGCTACACCTTC. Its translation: CSVDEEGLRGYTF.

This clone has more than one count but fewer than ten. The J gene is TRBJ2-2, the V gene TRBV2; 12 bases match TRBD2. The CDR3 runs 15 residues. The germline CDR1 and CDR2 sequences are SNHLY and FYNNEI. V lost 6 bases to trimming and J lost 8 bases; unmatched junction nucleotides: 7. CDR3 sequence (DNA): TGTGCCAGCAGGAGACTAGCGGGGGCTAGGGGGGAGCTGTTTTTT. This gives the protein CASRRLAGARGELFF. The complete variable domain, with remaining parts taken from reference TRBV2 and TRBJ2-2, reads EPEVTQTPSHQVTQMGQEVILRCVPISNHLYFYWYRQILGQKVEFLVSFYNNEISEKSEIFDDQFSVERPDGSNFTLKIRSTKLEDSAMYFCASRRLAGARGELFFGEGSRLTVL.

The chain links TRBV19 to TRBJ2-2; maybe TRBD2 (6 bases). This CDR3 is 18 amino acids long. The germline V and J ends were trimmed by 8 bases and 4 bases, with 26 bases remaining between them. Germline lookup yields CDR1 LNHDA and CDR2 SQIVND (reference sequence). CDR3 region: CASLPEGARGFSTGELFF. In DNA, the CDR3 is TGTGCCAGTCTCCCAGAGGGTGCTCGGGGGTTTTCCACCGGGGAGCTGTTTTTT.

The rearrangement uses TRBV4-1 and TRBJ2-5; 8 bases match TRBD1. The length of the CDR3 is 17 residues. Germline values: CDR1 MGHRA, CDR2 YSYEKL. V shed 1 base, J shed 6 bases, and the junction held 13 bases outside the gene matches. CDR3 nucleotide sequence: TGCGCCAGCAGCCAAGGTTTGGGAGACAGGGGAGAACAGACCCAGTACTTC. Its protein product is CASSQGLGDRGEQTQYF.